This entry lists 16 T cell receptor beta chains sequenced from one sample in a study of blood T cell repertoires in COVID-19. Profiled with immunoSEQ multiplex PCR; TCRdb holds only in-frame clones, not every one. This sample has under 300,000 clones, with more than 70% found just once. The sample comprised peripheral blood. The receptors were sampled from a woman aged 40 to 49 who had recovered from COVID-19.

The chain combines TRBV27 with TRBJ1-2, with TRBD1 as a possible D gene (5 bases). Germline CDR1 reads MNHEY; CDR2 reads SMNVEV (reference sequence). Trimming took 5 bases from V and 7 from J, leaving 20 bases between them. The CDR3 is made up of 15 amino acids. The DNA of the CDR3 is TGTGCCAGCAGTCCATATGGGCAGGGAGGTGGTGGCTACACCTTC. Translating gives CASSPYGQGGGGYTF.

This clone was observed a handful of times. This rearrangement joins TRBV27 to TRBJ1-6, with D unresolved. The CDR3 runs to 16 residues. V was cut by 0 bases and J by 3 bases, with 9 bases left in between. Germline-derived CDR1 and CDR2 are MNHEY and SMNVEV (reference sequence). The CDR3 DNA reads as TGTGCCAGCAGTTTATCGCAAAGGAGCTATAATTCACCCCTCCACTTT. Encoded protein: CASSLSQRSYNSPLHF.

The V and J genes are TRBV20-1 and TRBJ1-3, with a weak D call TRBD1 (6 bases). Germline CDR1 is DFQATT and CDR2 is SNEGSKA (reference sequence). V was cut by 3 bases and J by 8 bases, with 11 bases left in between. This CDR3 is 12 amino acids long. The CDR3 reads CSASGQGHTIYF. CDR3 bases: TGCAGTGCTAGTGGTCAGGGGCACACCATATATTTT.

This chain connects TRBV5-1 to TRBJ2-5, with D possibly TRBD2 on 6 matching bases. The CDR3 spans 14 residues. Trimming left V 4 bases short and J 4 bases short, with 14 bases between. CDR1 is SGHRS and CDR2 is YFSETQ in the germline V gene. This CDR3 reads CASSAGSVRETQYF. The CDR3 DNA is TGCGCCAGCAGCGCCGGGAGCGTACGAGAGACCCAGTACTTC.

The chain combines TRBV19 with TRBJ2-7, with TRBD1 matching 12 bases. From germline, CDR1 is LNHDA and CDR2 SQIVND (reference sequence). The CDR3 has 17 residues. Unmatched junction bases numbered 10, after V lost 3 bases and J lost 4 bases. DNA for the CDR3: TGTGCCAGTAGTATCAGGGGACAGGGGGCTCCCCTATACGAGCAGTACTTC. It codes for CASSIRGQGAPLYEQYF.

This clone has just a few counts. The chain carries TRBV18 and TRBJ2-5, with 7 positions matching TRBD2. The CDR3 consists of 18 residues. Trimming at V came to 3 bases and at J to 4 bases, leaving 17 bases not matched to a gene. The germline V gene encodes CDR1 KGHSH and CDR2 LQKENI. The CDR3 DNA reads TGTGCCAGCTCACCGGGGGGGGTAGCGGCTATTCTCGGAGAGACCCAGTACTTC. It encodes CASSPGGVAAILGETQYF.

Concerning this clone itself: Its ends do not fully match the called genes, so a read error is possible. The rearrangement links TRBV7-2 to TRBJ2-3; TRBD2 matches at 7 bases. From germline, CDR1 is SGHTA and CDR2 FQGNSA. The CDR3 extends over 14 amino acids. As DNA, the CDR3 is TGTGCCAGCAGCTTAGTTGGCTCCCGGGACTACCCATCTTTT. Protein sequence: CASSLVGSRDYPSF.

This clone was detected only a few times. The rearrangement uses TRBV7-2 and TRBJ2-7, with D possibly matching TRBD2 (6 bases). CDR1 is SGHTA and CDR2 is FQGNSA in the germline V gene. V was clipped by 5 bases and J by 0 bases, with 14 bases between them. The CDR3 runs to 15 residues. CDR3 sequence (DNA): TGTGCCAGCAGCGCGGGACTCATAAGCTCCTACGAGCAGTACTTC. As protein: CASSAGLISSYEQYF. Combining the CDR3 with reference TRBV7-2 and TRBJ2-7 gives the whole variable domain GAGVSQSPSNKVTEKGKDVELRCDPISGHTALYWYRQSLGQGLEFLIYFQGNSAPDKSGLPSDRFSAERTGGSVSTLTIQRTQQEDSAVYLCASSAGLISSYEQYFGPGTRLTVT.

The rearrangement uses TRBV19 and TRBJ2-2; tentative D call: TRBD2 (6 bases). CDR1 and CDR2 (germline): LNHDA, SQIVND (reference sequence). CDR3 length: 15 residues. Trimming took 4 bases from V and 5 from J, leaving 14 bases between them. The CDR3 DNA sequence: TGTGCCAGTAGTAACGGCCGGGCGGGAACCGGGGAGCTGTTTTTT. Translating gives CASSNGRAGTGELFF.

This clone appeared once. The chain couples TRBV18 to TRBJ2-1; 8 bases line up with TRBD2. CDR1 is KGHSH and CDR2 is LQKENI in the germline V gene. This CDR3 is 15 amino acids long. Trimming removed 5 bases from V and 2 bases from J; junction bases left unmatched: 5. CDR3 sequence (DNA): TGTGCCAGCTCATTTTCGGGGGGGCCCTACAATGAGCAGTTCTTC. Amino acid sequence: CASSFSGGPYNEQFF.

The rearrangement joins TRBV19 to TRBJ1-3; perhaps TRBD1 as D (5 bases). Per germline, CDR1 LNHDA and CDR2 SQIVND (reference sequence). The CDR3 extends over 15 amino acids. V dropped 9 bases and J dropped 0 bases, with 15 bases sitting between them. This CDR3 is CASRAQGGSGNTIYF. The CDR3 nucleotides are TGTGCCAGCCGGGCCCAGGGTGGCTCTGGAAACACCATATATTTT.

This clone was detected only once. The genes are TRBV18 and TRBJ1-3; D is unclear. This CDR3 contains 14 residues. Trimming took off 1 base at V and 5 bases at J, with 9 bases between the two ends. Looked up from germline, CDR1 is KGHSH and CDR2 is LQKENI. This CDR3 reads CASSPQSGRNTIYF. In DNA form, the CDR3 reads TGTGCCAGCTCACCACAGAGCGGGAGAAACACCATATATTTT.

This chain links TRBV12-3 or TRBV12-4 with TRBJ2-7; D not resolved. The CDR3 totals 12 residues. V lost 5 bases, J lost 2 bases, and 7 bases lay in between. CDR3 coding DNA: TGTGCCAGCAGTGCAACTACCTACGAGCAGTACTTC. This gives the protein CASSATTYEQYF.

The CDR3 DNA follows: TGTGCCAGCAGCATTGGGACTAGCGGATACAATGAGCAGTTCTTC. This gives the protein CASSIGTSGYNEQFF. The rearrangement joins TRBV7-3 to TRBJ2-1; TRBD2 matches 11 bases. This CDR3 has 15 residues. V was clipped by 5 bases and J by 4 bases; unmatched bases: 4. CDR1 is SGHTA and CDR2 is FQGTGA in the germline V gene.

V and J are TRBV9 and TRBJ2-5; no clear D. V was clipped by 1 base and J by 4 bases, with 8 bases between them. Germline-derived CDR1 and CDR2 are SGDLS and YYNGEE. CDR3 length: 13 residues. The CDR3 loop reads CASSVRSLETQYF. The CDR3 nucleotides read TGTGCCAGCAGCGTACGTAGCCTAGAGACCCAGTACTTC. Full variable domain (rest looked up from reference TRBV9 and TRBJ2-5): DSGVTQTPKHLITATGQRVTLRCSPRSGDLSVYWYQQSLDQGLQFLIQYYNGEERAKGNILERFSAQQFPDLHSELNLSSLELGDSALYFCASSVRSLETQYFGPGTRLLVL.

This clone was recorded a few times. The chain links TRBV3-1 (or the pseudogene TRBV3-2) to TRBJ1-6; 10 nucleotides line up with TRBD1. After removal of 1 base from V and 14 bases from J, the junction contained 8 bases not matched to a gene. The germline V gene encodes CDR1 LGHDT and CDR2 YNNKEL (reference sequence). CDR3 length equals 15 residues. The CDR3 is CASSQGDRGYIALHF. CDR3 coding DNA: TGTGCCAGCAGCCAAGGGGACAGGGGCTACATAGCCCTCCACTTT.